This T cell receptor (beta chain) was sequenced during a study of beta chain features in type 1 diabetes. Study summary: Cells sorted and examined across all samples totaled over 95 million. Study-wide results and caveats: Small HLA sub-analyses could not settle whether HLA shapes TCRB rearrangement. Naive, central memory and Treg TCRB repertoires seemed to resemble each other more closely in patients than they did in healthy donors. Insertion counts at VDJ junctions were lower in type 1 diabetes patients, who also showed more deletions there.

The junction had 2 bases not matched to a gene; V was cut back by 0 bases and J by 4 bases. CDR1 is KGHSH and CDR2 is LQKENI in the germline V gene. This CDR3 is 14 amino acids long. This clone was recorded a few times. What it binds is unknown. The study reverse transcribed the entire isolated RNA, so it sequenced expressed TCRB transcripts. TCRdb keeps only in-frame clones here, not all; method: immunoSEQ multiplex PCR. The table shows 300,000 to 350,000 clones, with about 15% occurring only once. This rearrangement joins TRBV18 to TRBJ1-1; 7 bases agree with TRBD1. The TCR comes from a man in his thirties or forties in good health. The sample consisted of central memory CD4+ T cells from blood. The CDR3 DNA is TGTGCCAGCTCACCACCGACAGGGTTCACTGAAGCTTTCTTT. Translation gives CASSPPTGFTEAFF. The full variable domain, rest sourced from reference TRBV18 and TRBJ1-1, is NAGVMQNPRHLVRRRGQEARLRCSPMKGHSHVYWYRQLPEEGLKFMVYLQKENIIDESGMPKERFSAEFPKEGPSILRIQQVVRGDSAAYFCASSPPTGFTEAFFGQGTRLTVV.